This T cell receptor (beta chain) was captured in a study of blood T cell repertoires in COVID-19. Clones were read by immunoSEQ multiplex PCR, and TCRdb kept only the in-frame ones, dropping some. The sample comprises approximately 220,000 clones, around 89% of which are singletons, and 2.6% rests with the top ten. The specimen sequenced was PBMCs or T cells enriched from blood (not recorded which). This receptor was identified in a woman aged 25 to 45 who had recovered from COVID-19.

This chain's CDR3 is CASSLDRASEAFF. Here the CDR3 DNA reads TGTGCCAGCAGCCTGGACAGGGCAAGTGAAGCTTTCTTT. The chain links TRBV6-5 to TRBJ1-1, with 8 nucleotides matching TRBD1. The germline gives CDR1 MNHEY, CDR2 SVGAGI. The CDR3 totals 13 residues. The ends lost 6 bases at V and 7 bases at J; junction bases unmatched: 7.